This TCR beta chain is drawn from a study of radiotherapy plus CTLA-4 blockade in lung cancer (dated by TCRdb to 2017 to 2018). Some background on the complete study: Among enrolled patients, about 19% had an objective response and roughly 30% reached disease control.

The study at large found these results: After treatment with radiotherapy and ipilimumab, TCR clones that originated in tumors expanded in peripheral blood. The strongest predictors of response were reported to be early dynamic shifts in blood T cell clones along with a rise in serum interferon-beta following radiation.

Points on this clone: Its antigen has not been determined. There are no base qualities to consult, and no much larger clone falls within one base.

The library was built by means of the immunoSEQ multiplex PCR assay. TCRdb carries this immuneACCESS record with in-frame sequences only. Its versions omit some clonotypes, under half of them owing to an unresolved V gene in the studies checked, with the rest unexplained. The sample table records tens of thousands of clones; more than 75% of these occur just once. The ten top clones hold about 9% of the sample. Focal radiation therapy combined with CTLA-4 blockade (ipilimumab) was tested in patients with chemo-refractory metastatic non-small-cell lung cancer. Spanning cysteine to phenylalanine, the CDR3 consists of 14 amino acids. Kept here is only the CDR3 DNA, which spans 42 bases and is read in frame from base 1. The trim is 4 bases for V and 7 bases for J, with a gap of 14 bases between the germline ends. Based on the germline V gene, the CDR1 and CDR2 sequences are SGHTA and FQGNSA.

The sample consisted of peripheral blood, taken from a patient treated with radiotherapy plus ipilimumab. The receptor's source is a human donor with non-small cell lung cancer who had a complete response to radiotherapy plus ipilimumab. The chain uses TRBV7-2 and TRBJ2-1, with TRBD1 tentatively as D gene (6 bases match). The nucleotide sequence reads as follows: TGTGCCAGCAGCTCTCCCGGACAGATGAATGAGCAGTTCTTC. Translated, it gives CASSSPGQMNEQFF. Joined to the reference TRBV7-2 and TRBJ2-1 proteins, this CDR3 gives the full variable domain: GAGVSQSPSNKVTEKGKDVELRCDPISGHTALYWYRQSLGQGLEFLIYFQGNSAPDKSGLPSDRFSAERTGGSVSTLTIQRTQQEDSAVYLCASSSPGQMNEQFFGPGTRLTVL.